The rows below give T cell receptor beta chains drawn from one sample of a study of control samples from healthy donors and cancer patients. Profiled with immunoSEQ multiplex PCR; TCRdb holds only in-frame clones, not every one. The table shows around 180,000 clones, with 75% to 95% occurring only once. Input material: blood. All receptors derive from a middle-aged woman in good health. Each CDR3 is given with its conserved first and last residue. A D gene is named only where the DNA matches it firmly.

J	V	D	DNA	CDR3
TRBJ1-4	TRBV10-3	-	TGTGCCACCGGGTCCGGGACATCTATTAATGAAAAACTGTTTTTT	CATGSGTSINEKLFF
TRBJ1-3	TRBV21-1	-	TGTGCCAGCCCCGGTCCTAGCTCTGGAAACACCATATATTTT	CASPGPSSGNTIYF
TRBJ1-2	TRBV12-5	TRBD1	TGTGCTAGTGCGCTGGGACAGGACTATGGCTACACCTTC	CASALGQDYGYTF
TRBJ1-1	TRBV6-1	-	TGTGCCAGCAGTTTGGGCGGGGGAACTGAAGCTTTCTTT	CASSLGGGTEAFF
TRBJ1-4	TRBV14	-	TGTGCCAGCAGCCTGGACAGTGCCCCTCGGAATGAAAAACTGTTTTTT	CASSLDSAPRNEKLFF
TRBJ2-5	TRBV7-9	-	TGTGCCAGCAGCTTTCAGGGTACCTCGGAGACCCAGTACTTC	CASSFQGTSETQYF
TRBJ2-1	TRBV3-1/TRBV3-2	TRBD2	TGTGCCAGCAGCCAAGATCCCGGGGGGTGGAAGGATGAGCAGTTCTTC	CASSQDPGGWKDEQFF
TRBJ2-7	TRBV3-1/TRBV3-2	-	TGTGCCAGCAGCCAAGGACGTTACGAGCAGTACTTC	CASSQGRYEQYF
TRBJ2-3	TRBV14	-	TGTGCCAGCAGCTCTTTCGGAACAGATACGCAGTATTTT	CASSSFGTDTQYF
TRBJ2-1	TRBV4-1	-	TGCGCCAGCAGCCAAGTGGTAGTGCACAATGAGCAGTTCTTC	CASSQVVVHNEQFF
TRBJ1-1	TRBV6-5	-	TGTGCCAGCAGTTTCTCTGTGGGGAACCCTGAAGCTTTCTTT	CASSFSVGNPEAFF